Included here is one T cell receptor (beta chain) sequence, with context. It lacks a known antigen. A commercial ELISA kit detecting HCMV-specific IgG in serum was used to determine HCMV serostatus. Ficoll density gradient centrifugation was used to isolate peripheral blood mononuclear cells from blood. CDR1 and CDR2 are drawn from the germline V gene: KGHSH, LQKENI. From the cysteine up to the phenylalanine, the CDR3 has a length of 13 residues. Only the protein is on record. The entry originates in a study of T cells expressing NK-cell markers (dated by TCRdb to about 2020). Notes on the research overall: TCR beta-chain repertoires were profiled in sorted CD3+CD56+NKG2C+, CD3+CD56+NKG2C- and CD3+CD56-NKG2C+ T-cell subsets from about 8 donors. Of the eight sequenced donors, seven were found to be HCMV-seropositive and one was found to be HCMV-seronegative. The study sequenced eight donors, all healthy volunteers chosen at random: three men and five women. The libraries were sequenced on Illumina HiSeq 2000/2500, MiSeq or NextSeq, producing 2 x 150 bp reads.

TCRdb shows the sequencer as Illumina HiSeq 2000. TCR beta cDNA libraries were made by 5'RACE template switching that added a universal primer site and unique molecular identifiers. cDNA synthesis was primed from the TCR beta constant segment, followed by two successive PCR amplification steps. Regarding the original processing steps: Reads were demultiplexed and grouped by UMI with MIGEC, and clonotypes were assembled and quantified with MiTCR. Only TCR cDNA sequences supported by at least two reads were kept to exclude erroneous sequences. The tcR package was used for downstream repertoire analysis, and clonotypes were matched between fractions using CDR3 nucleotide sequence together with V segment. VDJmatch was used to annotate antigen specificity against VDJdb, with one amino acid substitution in CDR3 permitted. TCRdb reprocessed the reads and assigns one entry to each CDR3 protein sequence, leaving out DNA. The V and J calls reflect TCRdb's pipeline rather than the authors' work. This sample's table carries 440,000 or so distinct CDR3 sequences. Jointly, the top ten make up about 7.3% of the sample.

Broad study findings and their caveats: Whether the expanded NKG2C-expressing T cell clones were specific for HCMV antigens remained unclear. Those dominant clonotypes were again the most abundant among CD3+CD56-NKG2C+ cells in a handful of donors, at roughly 28.3-65%. For about 6 donors, the dominant CD3+CD56+NKG2C+ clonotypes were among the top 10 CD8+ clonotypes and accounted for about 1.0-7.0% of CD8+ T cells.

Sequencing was performed on blood T cells: a sorted CD56 or NKG2C T cell subset, CD4+ or CD8+ T cells, or bulk PBMC T cells (not recorded which). The receptor was derived from a woman between 18 and 75 years old in good health. The chain was built from TRBV18 and TRBJ2-3; TCRdb returns TRBD1, unconfirmable since there is no DNA. CDR3 region: CASKGDAGDTQYF.